What follows is one TCR beta chain and its context. This clonotype was seen only a few times. Its antigen is unknown. One base away there is no much larger clone; base qualities are not given. The sample originates from a study of patients and donors after allogeneic stem cell transplantation (dated by TCRdb to about 2020). Libraries were made using RT-PCR. Sequencing took place on a NextSeq 550. In TCRdb, the public reads were trimmed at Q25 with fastp and aligned with MiXCR, with productive beta chains retained. Every CDR3 protein is listed once, alongside the most common genes and DNA of its rows. This sample has approximately 160,000 distinct CDR3 sequences in its table, and over 25% of those were observed once. Together, the top ten hold about 3.3% of the sample. After removal of 6 bases from V and 10 bases from J, the junction retains 7 bases not matched to a gene. The CDR3 runs 14 amino acids, cysteine and phenylalanine included. Only the CDR3 part of the read is kept: 42 bases, read in frame from the first base.

This receptor was obtained from a human donor who was either an allogeneic HSCT recipient or a stem cell or donor lymphocyte infusion donor (not recorded which). It is not recorded whose cells these are; they may come from a transplant donor. The sequence joins TRBV12-3 or TRBV12-4 to TRBJ1-6; 9 central bases correspond to TRBD1. The specimen sequenced was blood, either unsorted or a sorted T cell fraction (not recorded which). CDR3 sequence: CASRVGQGNSPLHF. The DNA sequence follows: TGTGCCAGCAGGGTGGGACAGGGAAACTCACCCCTCCACTTT.